One sample yielded the 10 T cell receptor beta chains listed below, sequenced in a study of T cell repertoires in cytomegalovirus infection. TCRdb analysed the reads with MiXCR anew, one entry per CDR3 protein. The repertoire holds about 680,000 distinct CDR3 sequences, 24% seen once, with roughly 8% in the top ten. Specimen: CD8+ T cells from PBMCs. The receptors were gathered from a human donor in good health (CMV status not recorded). Some clones in this sample may be carry-over from other donors' samples.

This clonotype was seen more than once but under ten times. The gene calls are TRBV7-8 and TRBJ2-7; 7 bases are shared with TRBD1. There are 14 residues in the CDR3. Germline CDR1 SGHVS, CDR2 FQNEAQ. J lost 4 bases, V lost 5 bases, and 8 bases had no gene match. The CDR3 reads CASSVTGSMYEQYF. The CDR3 region has the DNA TGTGCCAGCAGCGTGACAGGGTCGATGTACGAGCAGTACTTC.

Ten or more counts support this clonotype. V and J are TRBV6-1 and TRBJ2-1, with unresolved D. Trimming pared 4 bases from V and 4 bases from J, leaving 5 bases between. The V gene's germline CDR1 is MNHNS and CDR2 SASEGT. CDR3 size: 12 residues. CDR3 in DNA: TGTGCCAGCAGTGCAAGTTACAATGAGCAGTTCTTC. Translating it yields CASSASYNEQFF.

Many counts were recorded for this clonotype. CDR3 region: CASSSESSYNSPLHF. The DNA for the CDR3 is TGTGCCAGCAGCTCCGAGAGCTCCTATAATTCACCCCTCCACTTT. V is TRBV7-6 and J is TRBJ1-6; no clear D gene. Germline V gives CDR1 SGHVS, CDR2 FNYEAQ. V lost 4 bases and J lost 0, with 7 bases in between. The CDR3 spans 15 residues.

The V call is TRBV19, the J call TRBJ2-4; D uncertain. This CDR3 is 13 amino acids long. V lost 0 bases and J 6 bases, leaving 6 bases between the germline ends. CDR1 is LNHDA and CDR2 is SQIVND in the germline V gene (reference sequence). Here the CDR3 DNA reads TGTGCCAGTAGTATAGAGGGCAGAAACATTCAGTACTTC. Its protein product is CASSIEGRNIQYF.

This clonotype showed up just a few times. Given a much more abundant clone one base away, this may be a read error. This chain links TRBV2 with TRBJ1-2; no clear D gene. V gave up 3 bases and J gave up 3 bases, with 5 bases separating them. Germline V gene lookup returns CDR1 SNHLY and CDR2 FYNNEI. This CDR3 contains 12 residues. DNA for the CDR3: TGTGCCAGCAGTGACAGATACTATGGCTACACCTTC. Translating gives CASSDRYYGYTF.

The chain carries TRBV6-1 and TRBJ1-1, with a tentative D call TRBD1 (6 bases). This CDR3 is 14 amino acids long. Trimming took off 5 bases at V and 1 base at J, with 11 bases between the two ends. Germline CDR1 and CDR2: MNHNS and SASEGT. CDR3 DNA sequence: TGTGCCAGCAGTATGACAGGCGAGAACACTGAAGCTTTCTTT. Translating it yields CASSMTGENTEAFF.

Ten or more counts support this clonotype. The chain uses TRBV6-1 and TRBJ2-1; D may be TRBD1 (6 bases). Looked up from germline, CDR1 is MNHNS and CDR2 is SASEGT. Trimming took 1 base from V and 7 from J, leaving 14 bases between them. CDR3 length: 15 amino acids. The CDR3 protein is CASSEGRGAMNEQFF. The CDR3 DNA sequence: TGTGCCAGCAGTGAAGGCAGGGGTGCTATGAATGAGCAGTTCTTC.

This rearrangement joins TRBV27 to TRBJ2-1; D gene ambiguous. Germline CDR1 reads MNHEY; CDR2 reads SMNVEV (reference sequence). There are 13 residues in the CDR3. Trimming removed 5 bases from V and 8 bases from J, with 13 bases in between. DNA for the CDR3: TGTGCCAGCAGTAATGAACTCCTTCATGAGCAGTTCTTC. This encodes CASSNELLHEQFF.

The rearrangement uses TRBV6-5 and TRBJ1-5; D is undetermined. Germline V gene data show CDR1 as MNHEY and CDR2 as SVGAGI. The CDR3 loop spans 14 amino acids. V was clipped by 2 bases and J by 8 bases, with 13 bases between them. CDR3: CASSYPTDGEPQHF. The DNA for the CDR3 is TGTGCCAGCAGTTACCCGACTGACGGTGAGCCCCAGCATTTT.

In its sample, this clonotype was seen a few times. The rearrangement links TRBV10-3 to TRBJ2-5; the D gene is possibly TRBD1 (6 bases). Germline-derived CDR1 and CDR2 are ENHRY and SYGVKD. The CDR3 runs to 15 residues. V was cut by 2 bases and J by 2 bases, with 12 bases left in between. CDR3 region: CAISETNRVQETQYF. The CDR3 region has the DNA TGTGCCATCAGTGAGACAAACAGGGTACAAGAGACCCAGTACTTC.